This TCR beta chain was sequenced during a study of human T cells and chemical hapten exposure. Via MiXCR, TCRdb re-called the RACE reads, giving one row per CDR3 protein. In the table there are some 71,000 distinct CDR3 sequences, under 13% of which are singletons. Time point specified: patch test 2, 6 weeks after DPC sensitization. The treatment was: therapeutic diphenylcyclopropenone sensitization with weekly scalp DPC. Trimming cost V 0 bases and J 3 bases, with 17 bases left between them. The CDR3 contains 17 residues. The germline CDR1 and CDR2 sequences are MNHEY and SVGAGI. The sequence came from a woman aged 45-60 years with alopecia areata. Some clones in this sample may be carry-over from other donors' samples. The genes are TRBV6-5 and TRBJ1-2; weak D call: TRBD1 (5 bases). This specimen was whole blood, taken in connection with sensitization to the hapten diphenylcyclopropenone (DPC). CDR3 amino acids: CASSYSIVSARDYGYTF. The DNA for the CDR3 is TGTGCCAGCAGTTACTCAATTGTTTCGGCCAGGGACTATGGCTACACCTTC.